This is a list of T cell receptor beta chains from one sample in a study of T cells expressing NK-cell markers. TCRdb processed the 5' RACE reads again and assigns one entry to each CDR3 protein, with no DNA. In all, the sample yields around 470,000 distinct CDR3 sequences. The material sequenced was blood T cells: a sorted CD56 or NKG2C T cell subset, CD4+ or CD8+ T cells, or bulk PBMC T cells (not recorded which). These TCRs come from a woman in her 50s in good health. CDR3s include the opening cysteine and the closing phenylalanine or tryptophan. The order of the fields is J gene, V gene, CDR3 protein.

j_gene: TRBJ2-2; v_gene: TRBV24-1; CDR3aa: CATSSRQTTGELFF
j_gene: TRBJ2-5; v_gene: TRBV5-8; CDR3aa: CASSLGRDRGLETQYF
j_gene: TRBJ2-1; v_gene: TRBV20-1; CDR3aa: CSASGLYRGRNEQFF
j_gene: TRBJ2-7; v_gene: TRBV27; CDR3aa: CASSVGAAGFYEQYF
j_gene: TRBJ1-5; v_gene: TRBV6-1; CDR3aa: CASSPSTGVSQPQHF
j_gene: TRBJ2-2; v_gene: TRBV11-3; CDR3aa: CASSRQDANTGELFF
j_gene: TRBJ1-1; v_gene: TRBV9; CDR3aa: CASSVGVPGTGGSEAFF
j_gene: TRBJ2-7; v_gene: TRBV10-2; CDR3aa: CASSESGRVNSYEQYF
j_gene: TRBJ2-6; v_gene: TRBV6-6; CDR3aa: CASSPVSSGANVLTF
j_gene: TRBJ2-2; v_gene: TRBV29-1; CDR3aa: CSCIRTNTGELFF
j_gene: TRBJ1-2; v_gene: TRBV7-9; CDR3aa: CASSVGGGYGYTF
j_gene: TRBJ2-3; v_gene: TRBV7-3; CDR3aa: CASSPQGQGTDTQYF
j_gene: TRBJ2-1; v_gene: TRBV25-1; CDR3aa: CASSSSFNEQFF
j_gene: TRBJ1-2; v_gene: TRBV5-1; CDR3aa: CASSSGQGARGYGYTF
j_gene: TRBJ1-5; v_gene: TRBV19; CDR3aa: CASSTTAGQPQHF
j_gene: TRBJ1-6; v_gene: TRBV10-3; CDR3aa: CAISDRQANSPLHF
j_gene: TRBJ2-1; v_gene: TRBV24-1; CDR3aa: CATSRSTEQFF
j_gene: TRBJ1-5; v_gene: TRBV12-5; CDR3aa: CASGPYQPQHF
j_gene: TRBJ2-7; v_gene: TRBV5-1; CDR3aa: CASSLAIGTYSYEQYF
j_gene: TRBJ2-1; v_gene: TRBV7-2; CDR3aa: CASSLVRYNEQFF
j_gene: TRBJ2-3; v_gene: TRBV6-5; CDR3aa: CASSYGLAMNTQYF
j_gene: TRBJ2-2; v_gene: TRBV10-2; CDR3aa: CASSDSTSGSQTGELFF
j_gene: TRBJ2-4; v_gene: TRBV12-3/TRBV12-4; CDR3aa: CASSPPQGLKNIQYF
j_gene: TRBJ2-3; v_gene: TRBV30; CDR3aa: CAWSTPGGGRADTQYF
j_gene: TRBJ1-2; v_gene: TRBV4-2; CDR3aa: CATDGDRGPDGYTF
j_gene: TRBJ2-5; v_gene: TRBV24-1; CDR3aa: CATSDYPGAEHYF
j_gene: TRBJ1-2; v_gene: TRBV9; CDR3aa: CASSSQMGAYGYTF
j_gene: TRBJ2-5; v_gene: TRBV29-1; CDR3aa: CSVGHTELATQYF
j_gene: TRBJ2-1; v_gene: TRBV5-1; CDR3aa: CASSLVGSRNEQFF
j_gene: TRBJ2-3; v_gene: TRBV10-3; CDR3aa: CAISTSGTSGRDTDTQYF
j_gene: TRBJ1-6; v_gene: TRBV11-2; CDR3aa: CASSLDRTGYNSPLHF
j_gene: TRBJ1-2; v_gene: TRBV4-1; CDR3aa: CASSQGDRAYGYTF
j_gene: TRBJ2-1; v_gene: TRBV12-3/TRBV12-4; CDR3aa: CASSLGPLPRQFF
j_gene: TRBJ2-1; v_gene: TRBV9; CDR3aa: CASSVDETRYNEQFF
j_gene: TRBJ2-1; v_gene: TRBV9; CDR3aa: CASSVVSTGTSEQFF
j_gene: TRBJ2-2; v_gene: TRBV7-9; CDR3aa: CASSQIGGSGSGELFF